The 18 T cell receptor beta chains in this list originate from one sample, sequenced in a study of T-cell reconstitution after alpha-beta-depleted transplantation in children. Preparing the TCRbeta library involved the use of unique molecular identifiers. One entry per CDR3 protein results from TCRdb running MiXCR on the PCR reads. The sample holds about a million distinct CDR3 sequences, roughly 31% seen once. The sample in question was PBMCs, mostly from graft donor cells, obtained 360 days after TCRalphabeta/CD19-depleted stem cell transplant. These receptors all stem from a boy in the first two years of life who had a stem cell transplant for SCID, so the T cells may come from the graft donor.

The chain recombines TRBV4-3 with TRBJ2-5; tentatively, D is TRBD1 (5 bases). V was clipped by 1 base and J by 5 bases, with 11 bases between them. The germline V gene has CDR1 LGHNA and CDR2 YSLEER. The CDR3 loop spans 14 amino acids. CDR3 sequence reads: CASSQVGRVETQYF. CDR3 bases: TGCGCCAGCAGCCAAGTTGGCAGGGTTGAGACCCAGTACTTC.

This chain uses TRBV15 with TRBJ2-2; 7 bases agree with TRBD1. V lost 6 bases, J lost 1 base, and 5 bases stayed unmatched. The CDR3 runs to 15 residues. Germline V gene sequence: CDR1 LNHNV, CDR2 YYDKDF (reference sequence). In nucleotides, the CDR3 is TGTGCCACCAGACGGGACAGCCTGAACACCGGGGAGCTGTTTTTT. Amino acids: CATRRDSLNTGELFF.

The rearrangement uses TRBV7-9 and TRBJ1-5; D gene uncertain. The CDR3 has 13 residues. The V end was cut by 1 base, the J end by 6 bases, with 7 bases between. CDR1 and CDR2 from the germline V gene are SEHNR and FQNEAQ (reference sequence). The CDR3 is CASSLVWGQPQHF. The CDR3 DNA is TGTGCCAGCAGCTTAGTATGGGGTCAGCCCCAGCATTTT.

CDR3 sequence: CSVGQGHLYEQYF. The CDR3 DNA follows: TGCAGCGTTGGTCAGGGACACCTTTACGAGCAGTACTTC. This chain joins TRBV29-1 and TRBJ2-7, with D perhaps TRBD1 (6 bases). V dropped 4 bases and J dropped 4 bases, with 14 bases sitting between them. Germline CDR1 reads SQVTM; CDR2 reads ANQGSEA. This CDR3 is 13 amino acids long.

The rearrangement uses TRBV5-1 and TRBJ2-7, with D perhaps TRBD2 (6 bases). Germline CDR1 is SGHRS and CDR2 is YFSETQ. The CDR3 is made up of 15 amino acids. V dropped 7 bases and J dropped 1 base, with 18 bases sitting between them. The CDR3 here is CASQKEGRGSYEQYF. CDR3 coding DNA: TGCGCCAGCCAGAAGGAGGGAAGAGGGTCCTACGAGCAGTACTTC.

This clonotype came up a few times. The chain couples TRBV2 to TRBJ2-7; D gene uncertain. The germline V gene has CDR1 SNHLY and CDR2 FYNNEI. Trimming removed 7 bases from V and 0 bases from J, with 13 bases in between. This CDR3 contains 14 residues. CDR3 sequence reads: CASNLLSSSYEQYF. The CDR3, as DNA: TGTGCCAGCAACCTTCTCTCAAGCTCCTACGAGCAGTACTTC. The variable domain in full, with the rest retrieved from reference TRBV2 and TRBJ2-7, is EPEVTQTPSHQVTQMGQEVILRCVPISNHLYFYWYRQILGQKVEFLVSFYNNEISEKSEIFDDQFSVERPDGSNFTLKIRSTKLEDSAMYFCASNLLSSSYEQYFGPGTRLTVT.

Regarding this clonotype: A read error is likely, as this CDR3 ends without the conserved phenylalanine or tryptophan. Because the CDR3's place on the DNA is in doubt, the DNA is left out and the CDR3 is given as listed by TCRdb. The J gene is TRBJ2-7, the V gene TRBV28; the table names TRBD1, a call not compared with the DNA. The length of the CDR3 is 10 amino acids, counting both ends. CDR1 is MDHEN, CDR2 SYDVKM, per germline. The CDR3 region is CASSTGTGCL.

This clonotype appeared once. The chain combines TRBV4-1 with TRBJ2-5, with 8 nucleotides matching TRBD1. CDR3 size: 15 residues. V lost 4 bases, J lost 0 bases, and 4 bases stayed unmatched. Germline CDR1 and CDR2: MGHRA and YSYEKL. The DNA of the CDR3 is TGCGCCAGCAGCCCCTTACAGGGGGACCAAGAGACCCAGTACTTC. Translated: CASSPLQGDQETQYF.

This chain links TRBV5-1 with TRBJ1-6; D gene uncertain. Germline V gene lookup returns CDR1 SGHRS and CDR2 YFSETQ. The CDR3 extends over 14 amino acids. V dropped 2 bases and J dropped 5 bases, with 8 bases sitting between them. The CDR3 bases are TGCGCCAGCAGCTTCATGTACAATAATTCACCCCTCCACTTT. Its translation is CASSFMYNNSPLHF. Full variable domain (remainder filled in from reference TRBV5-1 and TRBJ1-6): KAGVTQTPRYLIKTRGQQVTLSCSPISGHRSVSWYQQTPGQGLQFLFEYFSETQRNKGNFPGRFSGRQFSNSRSEMNVSTLELGDSALYLCASSFMYNNSPLHFGNGTRLTVT.

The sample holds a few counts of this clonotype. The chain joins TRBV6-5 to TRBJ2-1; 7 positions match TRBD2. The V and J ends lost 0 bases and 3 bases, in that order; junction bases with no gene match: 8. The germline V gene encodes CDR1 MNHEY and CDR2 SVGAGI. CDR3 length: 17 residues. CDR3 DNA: TGTGCCAGCAGTTACTCGATCTTCGCGGGGGACTACAATGAGCAGTTCTTC. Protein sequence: CASSYSIFAGDYNEQFF.

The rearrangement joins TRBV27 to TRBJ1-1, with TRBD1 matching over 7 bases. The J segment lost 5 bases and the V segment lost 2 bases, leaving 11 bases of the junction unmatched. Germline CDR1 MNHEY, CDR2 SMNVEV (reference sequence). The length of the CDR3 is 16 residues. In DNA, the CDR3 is TGTGCCAGCAGTTTAGCCGAGGGGGCTGGAAGGACTGAAGCTTTCTTT. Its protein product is CASSLAEGAGRTEAFF.

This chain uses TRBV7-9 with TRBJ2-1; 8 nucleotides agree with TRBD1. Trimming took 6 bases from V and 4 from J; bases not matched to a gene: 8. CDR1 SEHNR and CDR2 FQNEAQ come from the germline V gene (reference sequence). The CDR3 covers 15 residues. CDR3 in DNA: TGTGCCAGCAGACCGGACAGGGATCGGTACAATGAGCAGTTCTTC. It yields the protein CASRPDRDRYNEQFF.

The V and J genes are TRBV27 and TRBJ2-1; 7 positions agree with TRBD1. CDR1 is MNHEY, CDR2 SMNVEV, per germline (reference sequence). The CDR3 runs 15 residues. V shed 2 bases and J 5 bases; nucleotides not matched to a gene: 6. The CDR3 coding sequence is TGTGCCAGCAGTTTACCGACAGGGTTGGACAATGAGCAGTTCTTC. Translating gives CASSLPTGLDNEQFF.

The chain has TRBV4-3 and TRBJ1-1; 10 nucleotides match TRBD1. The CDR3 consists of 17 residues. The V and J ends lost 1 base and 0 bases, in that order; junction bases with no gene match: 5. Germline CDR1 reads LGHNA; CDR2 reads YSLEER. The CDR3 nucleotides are TGCGCCAGCAGCCAAGGCGGGACAGGGGACATGAACACTGAAGCTTTCTTT. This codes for CASSQGGTGDMNTEAFF.

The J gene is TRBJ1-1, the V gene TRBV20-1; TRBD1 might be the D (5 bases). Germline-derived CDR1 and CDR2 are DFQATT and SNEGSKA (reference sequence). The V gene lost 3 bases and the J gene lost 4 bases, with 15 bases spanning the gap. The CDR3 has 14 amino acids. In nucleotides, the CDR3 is TGCAGTGCTAGGAGAGGGGATCTTGTCACTGAAGCTTTCTTT. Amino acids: CSARRGDLVTEAFF.

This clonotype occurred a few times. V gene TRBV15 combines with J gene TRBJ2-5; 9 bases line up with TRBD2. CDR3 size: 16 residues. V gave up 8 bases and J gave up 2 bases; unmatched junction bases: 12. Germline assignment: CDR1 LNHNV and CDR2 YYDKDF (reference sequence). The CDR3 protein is CATGILLAGVQETQYF. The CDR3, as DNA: TGTGCCACCGGAATCCTATTAGCGGGGGTACAAGAGACCCAGTACTTC.

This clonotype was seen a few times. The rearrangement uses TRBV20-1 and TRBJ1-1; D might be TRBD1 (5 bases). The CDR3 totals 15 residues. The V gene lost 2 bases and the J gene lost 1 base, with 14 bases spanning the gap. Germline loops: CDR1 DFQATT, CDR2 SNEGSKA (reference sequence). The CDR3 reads CSARSPGTGNTEAFF. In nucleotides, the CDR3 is TGCAGTGCTAGAAGTCCCGGGACGGGGAACACTGAAGCTTTCTTT.

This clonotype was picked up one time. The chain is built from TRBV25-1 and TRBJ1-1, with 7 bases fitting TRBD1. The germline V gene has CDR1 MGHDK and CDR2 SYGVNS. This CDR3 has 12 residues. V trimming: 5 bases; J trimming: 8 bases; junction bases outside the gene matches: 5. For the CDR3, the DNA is TGTGCCAGCAGTAGGACAGGCCACGAAGCTTTCTTT. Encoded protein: CASSRTGHEAFF.